The clone carrying this TCR beta chain was seen at least ten times. No antigen is known for it. The data are from a study of spatial heterogeneity in lung cancer. Across the study: Fewer alpha-chain than beta-chain sequences were consistently detected. General study results and limits: Counts of expanded intratumoral alpha and beta TCRs tracked tumor mutation counts.

On each TCR cDNA molecule, a unique molecular identifier was present. TCRdb ran MiXCR on the 5' RACE reads and lists one entry per CDR3 protein. The table has about 100,000 distinct CDR3 sequences, approximately 4.4% seen once. Described time point: sample taken at primary tumor resection. Germline loops: CDR1 DFQATT, CDR2 SNEGSKA (reference sequence). This CDR3 has 14 amino acids. V was clipped by 3 bases and J by 5 bases; unmatched bases: 6. The sequence was collected from a male donor with early-stage non-small cell lung cancer. V gene TRBV20-1 combines with J gene TRBJ1-1; 10 nucleotides line up with TRBD1. The input for sequencing was lung tumor tissue, taken at surgery. CDR3 in amino acids: CSASRTGGGTEAFF. The CDR3 DNA follows: TGCAGTGCTAGTCGGACAGGGGGTGGAACTGAAGCTTTCTTT.